Below, 25 T cell receptor beta chains from the same sample are listed, as sequenced in a study of CD8 T cells in Susac syndrome. It was with random hexamers that about 0.45 to 1 ug RNA was reverse transcribed. One entry per CDR3 protein, called by TCRdb with MiXCR from the immunoSEQ multiplex PCR reads. The data show more than 100,000 distinct CDR3 sequences, with roughly 95% seen just once and approximately 0.12% held by the top ten. Sequencing input: CD4+ T cells from PBMCs. The receptors stem from a human donor in good health.

This chain uses TRBV7-2 with TRBJ1-2, with 7 nucleotides matching TRBD1. V was clipped by 5 bases and J by 2 bases; unmatched bases: 5. The CDR3 totals 14 residues. CDR1 SGHTA and CDR2 FQGNSA come from the germline V gene. The DNA of the CDR3 is TGTGCCAGCAGCAACCGGGACAGAAACTATGGCTACACCTTC. Amino acids: CASSNRDRNYGYTF.

This clonotype was detected only once. The chain couples TRBV3-1 to TRBJ2-5; possibly TRBD2 for D (5 bases). The CDR3 is 14 residues long. Per the germline V gene, CDR1 is LGHDT and CDR2 is YNNKEL (reference sequence). The V and J ends lost 2 bases and 0 bases respectively, with 7 bases between them. CDR3 residues: CASSQTGYQETQYF. CDR3 DNA sequence: TGTGCCAGCAGCCAAACGGGATACCAAGAGACCCAGTACTTC.

Only a few counts were recorded for this clonotype. A junction boundary mismatches the germline segment, possibly from a read error. The chain couples TRBV29-1 to TRBJ2-3; D not certain. The length of the CDR3 is 8 residues. CDR1 is SQVTM and CDR2 is ANQGSEA in the germline V gene. CDR3 protein: CSIDTQYF. In DNA, the CDR3 is TGCAGCATAGATACGCAGTATTTT.

This clonotype was detected only once. V usage is TRBV5-4 and J usage is TRBJ2-1; D remains unclear. Per germline, CDR1 SGHNT and CDR2 YYREEE (reference sequence). V lost 0 bases and J 2 bases, leaving 6 bases between the germline ends. This CDR3 spans 14 amino acids. Written as DNA, the CDR3 is TGTGCCAGCAGCTTGGACTTCACCTACAATGAGCAGTTCTTC. Protein sequence: CASSLDFTYNEQFF.

The CDR3 region has the DNA TGCGCCAGCAGCTGGTCGGGCACTGAAGCTTTCTTT. Residues: CASSWSGTEAFF. V gene TRBV5-1 combines with J gene TRBJ1-1; the D is unclear. Germline V lookup: CDR1 SGHRS, CDR2 YFSETQ. Trimming took 3 bases from V and 4 from J, leaving 7 bases between them. This CDR3 has 12 residues.

The chain combines TRBV3-1 with TRBJ2-5; D ambiguous. V was clipped by 0 bases and J by 6 bases, with 5 bases between them. Per germline, CDR1 LGHDT and CDR2 YNNKEL (reference sequence). CDR3 length equals 12 residues. The CDR3 here is CASSQESQTQYF. In nucleotides, the CDR3 is TGTGCCAGCAGCCAAGAGAGTCAGACCCAGTACTTC.

The V and J genes are TRBV2 and TRBJ2-1; D gene ambiguous. This CDR3 has 12 residues. Germline loops: CDR1 SNHLY, CDR2 FYNNEI. Trimming shortened V by 5 bases and J by 9 bases, and 11 bases separated the two germline ends. The CDR3 nucleotides read TGTGCCAGCAGTTACCCGGAGTTTGAGCAGTTCTTC. Protein sequence: CASSYPEFEQFF.

The chain employs TRBV2 and TRBJ2-3, with D possibly called TRBD1 or TRBD2 (5 bases each). Trimming removed 7 bases from V and 3 bases from J, with 8 bases in between. From germline, CDR1 is SNHLY and CDR2 FYNNEI. The CDR3 runs to 12 residues. The CDR3 region has the DNA TGTGCCAGCACCAGGGAGACAGATACGCAGTATTTT. Translation: CASTRETDTQYF.

The CDR3 DNA follows: TGCAGCGTTGAGACCGGGACACTATACACTGAAGCTTTCTTT. It codes for CSVETGTLYTEAFF. V usage is TRBV29-1 and J usage is TRBJ1-1, with D perhaps TRBD1 (6 bases). Deletions cut 3 bases from V and 3 bases from J, with 14 bases between. The CDR3 is 14 amino acids. Looked up from germline, CDR1 is SQVTM and CDR2 is ANQGSEA.

The V gene is TRBV29-1, the J gene TRBJ1-4; D is uncertain. Trimming removed 1 base from V and 3 bases from J, with 15 bases in between. The CDR3 consists of 16 residues. The germline CDR1 and CDR2 sequences are SQVTM and ANQGSEA. The CDR3 spells CSVEGAKEGPNEKLFF. In DNA form, the CDR3 reads TGCAGCGTTGAAGGCGCCAAAGAGGGCCCTAATGAAAAACTGTTTTTT.

The rearrangement joins TRBV5-1 to TRBJ2-7; D gene uncertain. Trimming pared 0 bases from V and 3 bases from J, leaving 13 bases between. Germline V gene sequence: CDR1 SGHRS, CDR2 YFSETQ. The CDR3 sequence is 15 residues long. CDR3 in amino acids: CASSLGMGLGYEQYF. CDR3 DNA sequence: TGCGCCAGCAGCTTGGGAATGGGATTGGGCTACGAGCAGTACTTC.

This clonotype was detected only once. The J gene is TRBJ1-2, the V gene TRBV5-1; D is undetermined. Germline assignment: CDR1 SGHRS and CDR2 YFSETQ. The CDR3 extends over 12 amino acids. The ends were cut back, 0 bases at V and 7 bases at J, with 7 bases in the middle. Here the CDR3 reads CASSLVGIGYTF. The CDR3 DNA reads TGCGCCAGCAGCTTGGTAGGGATTGGCTACACCTTC.

The V gene is TRBV30, the J gene TRBJ2-7; 10 positions agree with TRBD2. The CDR3 length is 19 residues. The V segment lost 3 bases and the J segment 5 bases; nucleotides outside the gene matches: 22. In germline, CDR1 is GTSNPN, CDR2 SVGIG (reference sequence). Written as DNA, the CDR3 is TGTGCCTGGAGCGCCCTCCCCCTCGGGAGTCTAGCGGGAGTCCACGAGCAGTACTTC. It encodes CAWSALPLGSLAGVHEQYF.

The chain uses TRBV7-2 and TRBJ1-1, with D perhaps TRBD1 (6 bases). Germline CDR1 is SGHTA and CDR2 is FQGNSA. The CDR3 sequence is 15 residues long. V was trimmed by 0 bases and J by 3 bases, leaving 11 bases between them. The chain's CDR3 is CASSLAATGYTEAFF. The DNA of the CDR3 is TGTGCCAGCAGCTTAGCGGCTACAGGGTACACTGAAGCTTTCTTT.

This clonotype was recorded only once. The chain joins TRBV9 to TRBJ1-2, with no clear D. Per the germline V gene, CDR1 is SGDLS and CDR2 is YYNGEE. The CDR3 sequence is 14 residues long. Trimming took off 0 bases at V and 7 bases at J, with 13 bases between the two ends. The CDR3 DNA reads TGTGCCAGCAGCGTAGATAGGGAAATAGGTGGCTACACCTTC. Protein product: CASSVDREIGGYTF.

The chain recombines TRBV19 with TRBJ2-1; D is ambiguous. The CDR3 has 11 residues. In germline, CDR1 is LNHDA, CDR2 SQIVND (reference sequence). The germline V and J ends were trimmed by 5 bases and 6 bases, with 5 bases remaining between them. The CDR3 loop reads CASSLLNEQFF. The CDR3 region has the DNA TGTGCCAGTAGTCTCCTCAATGAGCAGTTCTTC. Supplemented by reference TRBV19 and TRBJ2-1, the full variable domain reads DGGITQSPKYLFRKEGQNVTLSCEQNLNHDAMYWYRQDPGQGLRLIYYSQIVNDFQKGDIAEGYSVSREKKESFPLTVTSAQKNPTAFYLCASSLLNEQFFGPGTRLTVL.

The chain uses TRBV15 and TRBJ2-3; D not certain. The germline V gene has CDR1 LNHNV and CDR2 YYDKDF (reference sequence). The CDR3 covers 15 residues. V lost 0 bases, J lost 2 bases, and 9 bases lay in between. The CDR3 sequence: CATSRDTWVTDTQYF. As DNA, the CDR3 is TGTGCCACCAGCAGAGATACTTGGGTCACAGATACGCAGTATTTT.

The chain carries TRBV9 and TRBJ2-1, with 11 positions matching TRBD2. The CDR3 totals 19 residues. Germline V gives CDR1 SGDLS, CDR2 YYNGEE. The V gene end was trimmed by 2 bases and the J gene end by 5 bases; junction bases not matched to a gene: 15. CDR3 bases: TGTGCCAGCAGCGTCAATCCTCGCTCGGTAGCGGGAGGGAACAATGAGCAGTTCTTC. Translated, it gives CASSVNPRSVAGGNNEQFF.

The chain joins TRBV6-1 to TRBJ2-7; 7 bases map to TRBD2. Trimming took 7 bases from V and 0 from J; bases not matched to a gene: 6. CDR1 is MNHNS and CDR2 is SASEGT in the germline V gene. CDR3 length: 14 residues. The CDR3 protein is CASKLAWSSYEQYF. For the CDR3, the DNA is TGTGCCAGCAAACTAGCGTGGAGCTCCTACGAGCAGTACTTC.

The chain combines TRBV5-1 with TRBJ1-1; possibly TRBD1 for D (5 bases). V shed 0 bases and J shed 3 bases, with 6 bases lying between them. The CDR3 totals 13 residues. Per germline, CDR1 SGHRS and CDR2 YFSETQ. Here the CDR3 reads CASSLEGHTEAFF. CDR3 in DNA: TGCGCCAGCAGCTTGGAGGGGCACACTGAAGCTTTCTTT.

This clonotype was recorded only once. This chain uses TRBV28 with TRBJ1-2; TRBD1 matches at 10 bases. V shed 6 bases, J shed 7 bases, and the junction held 5 bases outside the gene matches. Looked up from germline, CDR1 is MDHEN and CDR2 is SYDVKM. This CDR3 contains 13 residues. CDR3 in amino acids: CASRTGGVAGYTF. The CDR3 DNA follows: TGTGCCAGCAGGACAGGGGGCGTCGCTGGCTACACCTTC.

The V and J genes are TRBV7-6 and TRBJ2-3; no clear D. The CDR3 consists of 13 residues. The germline V gene has CDR1 SGHVS and CDR2 FNYEAQ. V was clipped by 4 bases and J by 6 bases, with 11 bases between them. CDR3 in amino acids: CASSSPPTDTQYF. For the CDR3, the DNA is TGTGCCAGCAGCTCCCCGCCCACGGATACGCAGTATTTT.

CDR3 nucleotide sequence: TGTGCCAGCAGTCGCGGACTAGCGGGCATCTACAATGAGCAGTTCTTC. This encodes CASSRGLAGIYNEQFF. This chain links TRBV2 with TRBJ2-1; 11 bases align to TRBD2. CDR3 size: 16 residues. V lost 5 bases to trimming and J lost 3 bases; unmatched junction nucleotides: 6. Germline CDR1 and CDR2: SNHLY and FYNNEI. The full variable domain, with the rest looked up from reference TRBV2 and TRBJ2-1, is EPEVTQTPSHQVTQMGQEVILRCVPISNHLYFYWYRQILGQKVEFLVSFYNNEISEKSEIFDDQFSVERPDGSNFTLKIRSTKLEDSAMYFCASSRGLAGIYNEQFFGPGTRLTVL.

The chain employs TRBV2 and TRBJ2-5, with TRBD1 identical over 7 bases. Germline V CDR1 and CDR2: SNHLY, FYNNEI. V shed 10 bases and J 4 bases; nucleotides not matched to a gene: 9. This CDR3 contains 13 residues. This CDR3 is CATLPRGRETQYF. The CDR3 nucleotides are TGTGCCACCCTCCCGAGGGGGCGAGAGACCCAGTACTTC.

The chain couples TRBV5-6 to TRBJ1-2; 8 nucleotides match TRBD1. CDR3 length: 15 residues. With V trimmed by 3 bases and J by 1 base, 5 bases remained unmatched. In germline, CDR1 is SGHDT, CDR2 YYEEEE. As DNA, the CDR3 is TGTGCCAGCAGCTCCCGACAGGGGCTTAACTATGGCTACACCTTC. It specifies CASSSRQGLNYGYTF.